Given below is one T cell receptor beta chain in context. What it recognizes is unknown. Some clones are missing from TCRdb's copy, which holds only in-frame ones; the method was immunoSEQ multiplex PCR. Seen here are roughly 110,000 clones, approximately 90% observed once, and the top ten hold approximately 1.2%. The record originates from a study of OX40 agonist ivuxolimab in advanced cancers. Across the study: Ivuxolimab was administered intravenously to patients at 0.01 to 10 mg/kg every 2 weeks.

Overall study results and limits: CD8+ T cells were the subset that, on average, had more expanded clones than CD4+.

The germline gives CDR1 SGHNT, CDR2 YYREEE (reference sequence). There are 15 residues in the CDR3. Trimming took 4 bases from V and 6 from J; bases not matched to a gene: 10. This receptor was identified in an adult with an advanced solid tumor such as melanoma, head and neck, liver or kidney cancer. Specimen: CD4+ or CD8+ T cells sorted from blood, collected in a trial of the OX40 agonist ivuxolimab. J is TRBJ2-1 and V is TRBV5-4, with 7 bases identical to TRBD1. This CDR3 reads CASSKETGIGNEQFF. The CDR3 DNA follows: TGTGCCAGCAGCAAGGAGACAGGGATCGGCAATGAGCAGTTCTTC.